Listed here is a single T cell receptor (beta chain). What it recognizes is unknown. The source of the sample is a study of cytomegalovirus exposure and HLA in healthy donors. Regarding the study as a whole: Among TCR beta chains of equal frequency, HLA-associated ones were more clonally expanded in a later analysis. Cytomegalovirus association was assigned to approximately 180 TCR beta chains.

The PCR used 60 Vbeta and 13 Jbeta primers. The assay was immunoSEQ multiplex PCR, and TCRdb's table has in-frame clones only and misses some. This sample has approximately 280,000 clones; around 90% occur once, and the top ten carry approximately 2.2%. The germline V and J ends were trimmed by 3 bases and 5 bases, with 17 bases remaining between them. Germline assignment: CDR1 SGHTA and CDR2 FQGTGA. The CDR3 is 15 amino acids. The sample was PBMCs. The rearrangement joins TRBV7-3 to TRBJ2-7; a possible D gene is TRBD1 (8 bases). This TCR was sampled from a young woman in good health and CMV-seronegative. The CDR3 DNA sequence: TGTGCCAGCAGCTTGGGAGGGACAGGTTACGACGAGCAGTACTTC. Translating it yields CASSLGGTGYDEQYF.